Reported below is one T cell receptor (beta chain). Combining a sample-barcoded 5' primer with a J-beta primer mix, a second PCR ran for about 7 to 11 cycles. Sequencing recovered at least 2.5 million CDR3-containing paired-end reads from each sample. Each CDR3 protein is one row after TCRdb ran MiXCR on the 5' RACE reads. The repertoire holds just over 1 million distinct CDR3 sequences, with 35% to 55% as singletons. These data are taken from a study of blood T cells in healthy people across ages. The V and J ends lost 4 bases and 9 bases respectively, with 31 bases between them. The CDR3 has 19 residues. The germline CDR1 and CDR2 sequences are SGHVS and FNYEAQ.

The TCR was taken from a woman aged 55-69 years in good health. Sequencing was carried out using blood. The chain is built from TRBV7-6 and TRBJ2-1; tentative D call: TRBD2 (6 bases). Here the CDR3 DNA reads TGTGCCAGCAGCTCCCGTACCCCCCTAGTGGGAGGAATACCGGGTGAGCAGTTCTTC. It codes for CASSSRTPLVGGIPGEQFF.